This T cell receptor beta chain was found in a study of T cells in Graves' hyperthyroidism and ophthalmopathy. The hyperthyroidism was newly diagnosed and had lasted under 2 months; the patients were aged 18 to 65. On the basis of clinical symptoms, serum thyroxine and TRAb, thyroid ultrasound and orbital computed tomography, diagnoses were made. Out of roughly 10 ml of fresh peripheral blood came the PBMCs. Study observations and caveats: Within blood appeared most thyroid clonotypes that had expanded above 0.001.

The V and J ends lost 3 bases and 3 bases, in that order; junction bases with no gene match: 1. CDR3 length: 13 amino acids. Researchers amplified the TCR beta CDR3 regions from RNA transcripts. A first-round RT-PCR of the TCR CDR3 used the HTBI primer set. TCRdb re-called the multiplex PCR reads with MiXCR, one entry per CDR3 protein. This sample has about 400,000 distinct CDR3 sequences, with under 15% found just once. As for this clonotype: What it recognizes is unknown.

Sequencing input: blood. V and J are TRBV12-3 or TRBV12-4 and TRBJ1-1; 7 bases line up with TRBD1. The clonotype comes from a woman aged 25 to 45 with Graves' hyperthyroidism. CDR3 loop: CASSFDRDTEAFF. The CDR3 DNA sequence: TGTGCCAGCAGTTTTGACAGGGACACTGAAGCTTTCTTT.